The rows below give T cell receptor beta chains drawn from one sample of a study of T cell responses to AZD1222 COVID-19 vaccine. Sequencing was performed with immunoSEQ multiplex PCR; in TCRdb, only in-frame clones are kept and a portion is missing. This table holds fewer than 150,000 clones, almost 90% found once. Specimen: peripheral blood, collected on day 0 of AZD1222 vaccination. The receptor set was obtained from an adult in good health. The CDR3 runs from the conserved cysteine through the conserved F or W. D genes are given only for firm matches. Not every row has a clone size; where given, it reads once, few, many or a size class.

TRBV14	NA	NA	TRBJ2-7	CASSRTGTYEQYF	TGTGCCAGCAGCCGCACAGGTACCTACGAGCAGTACTTC
TRBV24-1	TRBD1	NA	TRBJ2-5	CATSELQGARETQYF	TGTGCCACCAGTGAGCTACAGGGGGCGCGGGAGACCCAGTACTTC
TRBV30	TRBD2	NA	TRBJ2-3	CAWSGLAGPDTQYF	TGTGCCTGGAGTGGACTAGCGGGACCAGATACGCAGTATTTT
TRBV7-2	NA	NA	TRBJ1-2	CASSLSWRQEGGYTF	TGTGCCAGCAGCCTCTCGTGGCGGCAGGAAGGAGGCTACACCTTC
TRBV27	NA	NA	TRBJ2-4	CASSLGLDKNIQYF	TGTGCCAGCAGTTTGGGGCTGGACAAAAACATTCAGTACTTC
TRBV29-1	TRBD2	NA	TRBJ2-3	CSVSGVGTDTQYF	TGCAGCGTTAGCGGGGTGGGCACAGATACGCAGTATTTT
TRBV5-4	NA	NA	TRBJ1-5	CASTTSRNQPQHF	TGTGCCAGCACCACATCGCGTAATCAGCCCCAGCATTTT
TRBV19	TRBD1	NA	TRBJ1-2	CASAGTGGSGYTF	TGTGCCAGCGCCGGGACAGGGGGCTCTGGCTACACCTTC
TRBV12-3/TRBV12-4	NA	NA	TRBJ1-6	CASSYAGSPLHF	TGTGCCAGCAGTTATGCGGGCTCACCCCTCCACTTT
TRBV11-3	NA	NA	TRBJ2-7	CASSLGQTYEQYF	TGTGCCAGCAGCTTAGGACAGACCTACGAGCAGTACTTC
TRBV30	NA	NA	TRBJ1-1	CAWNEGRYTEAFF	TGTGCCTGGAACGAGGGGCGGTACACTGAAGCTTTCTTT
TRBV12-3/TRBV12-4	TRBD2	NA	TRBJ2-1	CASSLFLADEQFF	TGTGCCAGCAGTTTGTTCCTAGCGGACGAGCAGTTCTTC
TRBV6-5	TRBD1	NA	TRBJ2-7	CASREAGTDTYEQYF	TGTGCCAGCAGGGAGGCAGGGACAGACACCTACGAGCAGTACTTC
TRBV2	NA	NA	TRBJ2-4	CASRRNWGVAKNIQYF	TGTGCCAGCAGGCGAAATTGGGGTGTAGCCAAAAACATTCAGTACTTC
TRBV30	TRBD2	NA	TRBJ2-1	CAHSSGSSYNEQFF	TGTGCCCACTCCAGCGGGAGCTCCTACAATGAGCAGTTCTTC
TRBV18	TRBD2	NA	TRBJ2-1	CASSPLALAGGPSSYNEQFF	TGTGCCAGCTCACCGTTGGCTTTAGCGGGAGGCCCCTCCTCCTACAATGAGCAGTTCTTC
TRBV12-3/TRBV12-4	NA	NA	TRBJ2-1	CASSLGLREQFF	TGTGCCAGCAGTTTGGGACTCCGAGAGCAGTTCTTC
TRBV29-1	TRBD1	NA	TRBJ2-5	CSVDRGRETQYF	TGCAGCGTTGACAGGGGGCGAGAGACCCAGTACTTC
TRBV23-1	TRBD1	NA	TRBJ2-2	CASSQRQGGNTGELFF	TGCGCCAGCAGTCAACGACAGGGGGGTAACACCGGGGAGCTGTTTTTT
TRBV30	NA	NA	TRBJ1-5	CAWDGGGNQPQHF	TGTGCCTGGGACGGGGGGGGTAATCAGCCCCAGCATTTT
TRBV2	NA	NA	TRBJ1-1	CASTWDIGNPEAFF	TGTGCCAGCACTTGGGACATAGGAAACCCTGAAGCTTTCTTT
TRBV30	NA	NA	TRBJ2-3	CACGQRVTDTQYF	TGTGCCTGCGGACAGCGGGTCACAGATACGCAGTATTTT
TRBV5-1	TRBD2	NA	TRBJ2-1	CASSLLLAGEQFF	TGCGCCAGCAGCTTGTTACTAGCGGGTGAGCAGTTCTTC
TRBV10-3	NA	NA	TRBJ1-2	CAITNGVQGRGYTF	TGTGCCATCACCAATGGGGTCCAGGGTCGTGGCTACACCTTC
TRBV29-1	TRBD2	NA	TRBJ2-1	CSVDGTSGPFAYNEQFF	TGCAGCGTTGACGGGACTAGCGGGCCCTTTGCGTACAATGAGCAGTTCTTC
TRBV5-1	TRBD1	NA	TRBJ1-2	CASSLLGTGDGYTF	TGCGCCAGCAGCTTATTAGGGACAGGGGACGGCTACACCTTC
TRBV6-2/TRBV6-3	NA	NA	TRBJ2-7	CASSRGYEQYF	TGTGCCAGCAGTCGAGGTTACGAGCAGTACTTC
TRBV30	NA	NA	TRBJ2-3	CAWSWRSGSSADTQYF	TGTGCCTGGAGTTGGCGGTCGGGCAGTTCCGCAGATACGCAGTATTTT
TRBV10-3	NA	NA	TRBJ2-7	CAISESTANTYEQYF	TGTGCCATCAGTGAGTCGACAGCTAATACCTACGAGCAGTACTTC
TRBV3-1/TRBV3-2	NA	NA	TRBJ1-1	CASSQDPGSEAFF	TGTGCCAGCAGCCAAGATCCTGGTTCTGAAGCTTTCTTT
TRBV7-2	NA	NA	TRBJ2-1	CASSLGGFAYNEQFF	TGTGCCAGCAGCTTAGGGGGGTTCGCCTACAATGAGCAGTTCTTC
TRBV18	NA	once	TRBJ1-5	CASSPKGDEPQHF	TGTGCCAGCTCACCAAAGGGGGACGAGCCCCAGCATTTT
TRBV5-5	TRBD1	NA	TRBJ2-2	CASRTQGLTGELFF	TGTGCCAGCAGGACACAGGGGCTCACCGGGGAGCTGTTTTTT
TRBV27	TRBD1	once	TRBJ1-2	CASRQAGTVYGYTF	TGTGCCAGCAGGCAAGCCGGGACAGTCTATGGCTACACCTTC
TRBV30	NA	NA	TRBJ1-5	CAWSLHRGCQPQHF	TGTGCCTGGAGTCTCCATCGCGGGTGTCAGCCCCAGCATTTT
TRBV30	NA	NA	TRBJ1-6	CAWSLKGGGSPLHF	TGTGCCTGGAGTCTGAAGGGGGGTGGATCACCCCTCCACTTT
TRBV9	TRBD2	NA	TRBJ2-6	CASSPRGGRESSSGANVLTF	TGTGCCAGCAGCCCTCGCGGAGGGCGGGAGTCTAGCTCTGGGGCCAACGTCCTGACTTTC
TRBV4-2	NA	NA	TRBJ1-1	CASSQDRWIGEAFF	TGTGCCAGCAGCCAAGACCGGTGGATCGGTGAAGCTTTCTTT